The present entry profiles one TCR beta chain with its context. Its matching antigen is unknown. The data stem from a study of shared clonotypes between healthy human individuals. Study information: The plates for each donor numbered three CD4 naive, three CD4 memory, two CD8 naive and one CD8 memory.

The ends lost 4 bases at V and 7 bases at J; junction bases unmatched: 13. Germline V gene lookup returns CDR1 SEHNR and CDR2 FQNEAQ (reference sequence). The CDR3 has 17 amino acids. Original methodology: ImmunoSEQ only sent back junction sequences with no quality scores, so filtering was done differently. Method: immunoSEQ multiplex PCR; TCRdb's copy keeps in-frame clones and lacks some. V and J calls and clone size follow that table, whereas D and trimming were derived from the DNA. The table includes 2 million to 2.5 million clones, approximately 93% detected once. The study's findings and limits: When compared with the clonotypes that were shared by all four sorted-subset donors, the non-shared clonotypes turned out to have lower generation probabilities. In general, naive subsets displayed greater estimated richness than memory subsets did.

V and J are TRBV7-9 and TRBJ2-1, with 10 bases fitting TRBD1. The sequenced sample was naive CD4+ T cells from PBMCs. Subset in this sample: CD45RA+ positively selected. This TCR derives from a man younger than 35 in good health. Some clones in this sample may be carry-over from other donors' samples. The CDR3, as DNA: TGTGCCAGCAGCTCCGACCGGGGGGACAGGGGAGGGAATGAGCAGTTCTTC. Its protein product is CASSSDRGDRGGNEQFF.